The entry below describes one T cell receptor beta chain. What it binds is not known. The CDR3 consists of 13 residues. V dropped 7 bases and J dropped 2 bases, with 11 bases sitting between them. Germline loops: CDR1 MNHEY, CDR2 SVGAGI. These data come from a study of long-term antiretroviral therapy in people with HIV. The study, taken as a whole, reports: With ART, diversity went up but was still lower than in transplant donor controls. ART adherence, viral resistance and therapy changes were undocumented.

Survey-level immunoSEQ v3.0 assays were run. Clones were sequenced by immunoSEQ multiplex PCR, and TCRdb holds only the in-frame ones, with some missing. The sample lists under 30,000 clones, 81% occurring once. The sample consisted of unsorted PBMCs, taken 4.4 years after starting antiretroviral therapy. The clonotype comes from a man aged 30-40 years with HIV. This chain connects TRBV6-5 to TRBJ1-1; D remains unclear. CDR3: CASKTDVNTEAFF. The CDR3 DNA reads as TGTGCCAGCAAAACAGACGTAAACACTGAAGCTTTCTTT.